This passage covers 2 T cell receptor beta chains from one sample sequenced in a study of cytomegalovirus exposure and HLA in healthy donors. The PCR contained 60 Vbeta and 13 Jbeta primers. Sequencing was performed with immunoSEQ multiplex PCR; in TCRdb, only in-frame clones are kept and a portion is missing. The table has 30,000 to 45,000 clones, approximately 90% seen once. Source material: PBMCs. The receptors stem from a middle-aged woman in good health and CMV-seropositive.

The V call is TRBV11-2, the J call TRBJ2-5, with 8 bases fitting TRBD2. Germline CDR1 and CDR2: SGHAT and FQNNGV. Unmatched junction bases numbered 8, after V lost 3 bases and J lost 5 bases. This CDR3 is built from 15 residues. The CDR3 sequence: CASSFYTGGTETQYF. CDR3 bases: TGTGCCAGCAGCTTTTATACGGGGGGGACGGAGACCCAGTACTTC.

This clone was found a few times. V and J are TRBV9 and TRBJ2-7, with 9 bases aligning to TRBD1. CDR1 and CDR2 from the germline V gene are SGDLS and YYNGEE. The CDR3 is made up of 14 amino acids. Trimming cost V 4 bases and J 2 bases; bases outside gene matches: 4. CDR3 amino acids: CASSPGQGTYEQYF. Written as DNA, the CDR3 is TGTGCCAGCAGCCCCGGACAGGGGACCTACGAGCAGTACTTC.